Sequencing of this TCR beta chain was carried out in a study of glioma-infiltrating T cells after dendritic cell vaccination. Study context: Glioblastoma patients came from Phase I and II dendritic cell vaccination trials.

The primer mix had 60 V beta and 13 J beta primers. Clones were sequenced by immunoSEQ multiplex PCR, and TCRdb holds only the in-frame ones, with some missing. The sample gives about 92,000 clones, just over 85% of which show up once; more than 15% is in the top ten. The V gene's germline CDR1 is MNHEY and CDR2 SMNVEV (reference sequence). CDR3 length: 16 amino acids. V was pared by 2 bases and J by 3 bases, with 5 bases of the junction left unmatched. The rearrangement links TRBV27 to TRBJ2-1; TRBD2 matches at 9 bases. The material was blood, obtained before dendritic cell vaccination. This TCR was recovered from a human donor with glioblastoma. The CDR3: CASSLRLAGDYNEQFF. The CDR3 region has the DNA TGTGCCAGCAGTTTACGATTAGCGGGAGACTACAATGAGCAGTTCTTC.